These 22 T cell receptor beta chains originate from one sample sequenced in a study of beta chain features in type 1 diabetes. Overall study results and limits: Within each of all four CD4+ subsets, Type 1 diabetes patients had TCRB CDR3s that were moderately but significantly shorter.

These receptors have no identified antigens. TCRB transcripts that were expressed got sequenced, as all of the isolated RNA had been reverse transcribed. TCRdb's copy holds only in-frame clones and misses some; the assay was immunoSEQ multiplex PCR. This sample has roughly 130,000 clones, with 16% found just once. Sequencing was carried out using central memory CD4+ T cells from blood. The receptors derive from a man under 40 with type 1 diabetes.

The V gene is TRBV6-6, the J gene TRBJ2-7, with D possibly being TRBD1 (6 bases). Trimming took off 4 bases at V and 2 bases at J, with 6 bases between the two ends. Germline loops: CDR1 MNHNY, CDR2 SVGAGI (reference sequence). CDR3 length equals 12 residues. CDR3 in DNA: TGTGCCAGCAGTTGGGACACCTACGAGCAGTACTTC. Translation: CASSWDTYEQYF.

The CDR3 is CASSVGTGGTDTQYF. CDR3 sequence (DNA): TGTGCCAGCAGCGTAGGGACAGGGGGCACAGATACGCAGTATTTT. This rearrangement joins TRBV9 to TRBJ2-3; 9 bases line up with TRBD1. This CDR3 is built from 15 residues. Germline CDR1 reads SGDLS; CDR2 reads YYNGEE. V lost 0 bases to trimming and J lost 1 base; unmatched junction nucleotides: 0.

J is TRBJ2-7 and V is TRBV5-1; TRBD1 or TRBD2 may be the D gene (5 bases each). Looked up from germline, CDR1 is SGHRS and CDR2 is YFSETQ. Trimming shortened V by 0 bases and J by 2 bases, and 9 bases separated the two germline ends. This CDR3 contains 14 residues. Here the CDR3 DNA reads TGCGCCAGCAGCTTGGGGGGGAAAGCCTACGAGCAGTACTTC. It is translated as CASSLGGKAYEQYF.

This clone was observed a few times. V gene TRBV23-1 combines with J gene TRBJ2-7; TRBD1 agrees at 10 bases. TRBV23-1 is an ORF for which the function is uncertain. The junction had 6 bases not matched to a gene; V was cut back by 2 bases and J by 5 bases. CDR3 length: 15 amino acids. The CDR3, as DNA: TGCGCCAGCAGTCAACCCGGACAGGGGGTCCACGAGCAGTACTTC. Protein: CASSQPGQGVHEQYF.

The chain couples TRBV2 to TRBJ2-5; the match to TRBD1 covers 10 bases. The CDR3 extends over 13 amino acids. CDR1 and CDR2 (germline): SNHLY, FYNNEI. Trimming took 6 bases from V and 5 from J; bases not matched to a gene: 3. For the CDR3, the DNA is TGTGCCAGCAGGGGACAGGGGATGGAGACCCAGTACTTC. This gives the protein CASRGQGMETQYF.

This clone was seen many times. CDR3 in amino acids: CASSQMETQYF. The CDR3 DNA reads TGTGCCAGCAGCCAAATGGAGACCCAGTACTTC. The chain is built from TRBV14 and TRBJ2-5; D not certain. The CDR3 covers 11 residues. The ends were cut back, 2 bases at V and 5 bases at J, with 3 bases in the middle. From germline, CDR1 is SGHDN and CDR2 FVKESK. Full variable domain (remainder filled in from reference TRBV14 and TRBJ2-5): EAGVTQFPSHSVIEKGQTVTLRCDPISGHDNLYWYRRVMGKEIKFLLHFVKESKQDESGMPNNRFLAERTGGTYSTLKVQPAELEDSGVYFCASSQMETQYFGPGTRLLVL.

This clone was counted between two and nine times. The rearrangement uses TRBV25-1 and TRBJ1-3; unclear D gene. The germline gives CDR1 MGHDK, CDR2 SYGVNS. CDR3 size: 12 residues. The V end was cut by 4 bases, the J end by 5 bases, with 6 bases between. CDR3 amino acids: CASSASRNTIYF. The CDR3 DNA reads as TGTGCCAGCAGTGCTAGTAGAAACACCATATATTTT.

In its sample, this clone was seen a few times. This CDR3 is also generated by other DNA sequences in the sample. The CDR3 DNA reads as TGCGCCAGCAGCCAAGGGACTAGTTCAACAGATACGCAGTATTTT. Residues: CASSQGTSSTDTQYF. The V call is TRBV4-3, the J call TRBJ2-3; 7 bases align to TRBD2. Losses at the gene ends were 1 base for V and 3 bases for J; bases not matched to a gene: 4. This CDR3 has 15 amino acids. Germline CDR1 and CDR2: LGHNA and YSLEER.

This chain connects TRBV28 to TRBJ2-4, with no clear D. Trimming stripped 0 bases from V and 5 bases from J, with 5 bases between. CDR1 and CDR2 from the germline V gene are MDHEN and SYDVKM. The length of the CDR3 is 13 residues. Written as DNA, the CDR3 is TGTGCCAGCAGTTTATGGTCAGAAAACATTCAGTACTTC. Translation gives CASSLWSENIQYF.

Only a few counts were recorded for this clone. The V and J genes are TRBV11-2 and TRBJ2-5; 7 bases match TRBD1. The CDR3 loop spans 15 amino acids. Germline loops: CDR1 SGHAT, CDR2 FQNNGV. Losses at the gene ends were 4 bases for V and 5 bases for J; bases not matched to a gene: 10. The CDR3 sequence is CASSSPGTVGETQYF. In DNA form, the CDR3 reads TGTGCCAGCAGCTCCCCCGGGACAGTGGGGGAGACCCAGTACTTC.

The sample holds a few counts of this clone. At one end the junction does not follow the germline gene, possibly because of a read error. The chain employs TRBV11-2 and TRBJ2-2; D is unclear. Germline V CDR1 and CDR2: SGHAT, FQNNGV. The CDR3 has 13 amino acids. The DNA for the CDR3 is TGTGCCAGCACCTTAAGTGGGGTCAGGGAGCTGTTTTTT. The encoded protein is CASTLSGVRELFF.

The genes are TRBV7-2 and TRBJ1-5, with TRBD1 as a possible D gene (5 bases). V lost 5 bases and J lost 1, with 12 bases in between. Germline assignment: CDR1 SGHTA and CDR2 FQGNSA. CDR3 size: 15 residues. CDR3 protein: CASSEQGTSNQPQHF. The CDR3, as DNA: TGTGCCAGCAGCGAGCAGGGTACCAGCAATCAGCCCCAGCATTTT. The full variable domain, its missing parts supplied by reference TRBV7-2 and TRBJ1-5, is GAGVSQSPSNKVTEKGKDVELRCDPISGHTALYWYRQSLGQGLEFLIYFQGNSAPDKSGLPSDRFSAERTGGSVSTLTIQRTQQEDSAVYLCASSEQGTSNQPQHFGDGTRLSIL.

This chain joins TRBV18 and TRBJ1-2, with unresolved D. Germline lookup yields CDR1 KGHSH and CDR2 LQKENI. This CDR3 comprises 17 residues. Between the trimmed V and J ends, which lost 6 bases and 2 bases, there was a span of 22 bases. CDR3 DNA: TGTGCCAGCTCTCCCACTTCCCCGTCCGGTGGGAACTATGGCTACACCTTC. Translating gives CASSPTSPSGGNYGYTF.

This chain joins TRBV2 and TRBJ2-3; TRBD1 or TRBD2 may be the D gene (5 bases each). The length of the CDR3 is 15 residues. Germline-derived CDR1 and CDR2 are SNHLY and FYNNEI. V was trimmed by 6 bases and J by 0 bases, leaving 13 bases between them. The CDR3 DNA reads TGTGCCAGCAGGAAAGGGACGTCTAGCACAGATACGCAGTATTTT. Amino acids: CASRKGTSSTDTQYF.

This clone was seen a handful of times. The chain joins TRBV27 to TRBJ2-3; 9 nucleotides agree with TRBD2. This CDR3 is 17 amino acids long. V lost 5 bases and J lost 4; bases outside the gene matches: 13. Germline V gene lookup returns CDR1 MNHEY and CDR2 SMNVEV (reference sequence). The CDR3 DNA is TGTGCCAGCAGTATCTCGGCGGGGGGGCTACGGCCAGATACGCAGTATTTT. As protein: CASSISAGGLRPDTQYF.

The genes are TRBV19 and TRBJ2-1; D perhaps matches TRBD1 (6 bases). The germline V gene encodes CDR1 LNHDA and CDR2 SQIVND (reference sequence). The CDR3 runs to 15 residues. With 4 bases removed from V and 0 bases from J, the gap between germline ends came to 10 bases. The CDR3 bases are TGTGCCAGTAGTACCGGGACATCCTCCTACAATGAGCAGTTCTTC. It codes for CASSTGTSSYNEQFF. Looking up the rest from reference TRBV19 and TRBJ2-1 gives the full variable domain: DGGITQSPKYLFRKEGQNVTLSCEQNLNHDAMYWYRQDPGQGLRLIYYSQIVNDFQKGDIAEGYSVSREKKESFPLTVTSAQKNPTAFYLCASSTGTSSYNEQFFGPGTRLTVL.

For the CDR3, the DNA is TGTGCCAGCAGTCCGCCGGGTGAGACCCAGTACTTC. Translating gives CASSPPGETQYF. This sequence joins TRBV27 and TRBJ2-5; no firm D call. The CDR3 is made up of 12 amino acids. V lost 5 bases and J 5 bases, leaving 9 bases between the germline ends. CDR1 is MNHEY and CDR2 is SMNVEV in the germline V gene (reference sequence).

This clone came up a few times. The V call is TRBV28, the J call TRBJ1-6, with 7 bases that match TRBD1. CDR3 length: 14 residues. After removal of 6 bases from V and 7 bases from J, the junction contained 6 bases not matched to a gene. Germline assignment: CDR1 MDHEN and CDR2 SYDVKM. The chain's CDR3 is CASSGQVGNSPLHF. CDR3 in DNA: TGTGCCAGCAGCGGACAGGTCGGGAATTCACCCCTCCACTTT.

The chain's CDR3 is CASNSQGNYGYTF. CDR3 in DNA: TGTGCCAGCAACTCACAGGGAAACTATGGCTACACCTTC. The chain links TRBV14 to TRBJ1-2; maybe TRBD1 (6 bases). Trimming removed 7 bases from V and 2 bases from J, with 11 bases in between. In germline, CDR1 is SGHDN, CDR2 FVKESK. This CDR3 comprises 13 residues. The full variable domain, with the rest looked up from reference TRBV14 and TRBJ1-2, is EAGVTQFPSHSVIEKGQTVTLRCDPISGHDNLYWYRRVMGKEIKFLLHFVKESKQDESGMPNNRFLAERTGGTYSTLKVQPAELEDSGVYFCASNSQGNYGYTFGSGTRLTVV.

This clone occurred a few times. The chain recombines TRBV7-2 with TRBJ1-5, with TRBD1 identical over 10 bases. V was clipped by 5 bases and J by 3 bases; unmatched bases: 7. The germline gives CDR1 SGHTA, CDR2 FQGNSA. The CDR3 consists of 16 residues. This chain's CDR3 is CASSLPGQGINQPQHF. The CDR3 DNA reads as TGTGCCAGCAGCCTTCCGGGACAGGGGATCAATCAGCCCCAGCATTTT.

About this clone itself: The same CDR3 can be traced to other DNA sequences in this sample. The gene calls are TRBV29-1 and TRBJ1-4; no definite D call. CDR3 length: 13 residues. Germline V gives CDR1 SQVTM, CDR2 ANQGSEA. The germline V and J ends were trimmed by 4 bases and 3 bases, with 9 bases remaining between them. Here the CDR3 reads CSVARSANEKLFF. CDR3 DNA: TGCAGCGTTGCTCGCAGCGCTAATGAAAAACTGTTTTTT.

The chain carries TRBV19 and TRBJ1-5, with 7 bases that match TRBD1. The junction had 8 bases not matched to a gene; V was cut back by 1 base and J by 2 bases. The CDR3 is 17 residues long. Germline CDR1 is LNHDA and CDR2 is SQIVND (reference sequence). CDR3 bases: TGTGCCAGTAGTATAGTCCCGGGACAGCGGGGCAATCAGCCCCAGCATTTT. Residues: CASSIVPGQRGNQPQHF.